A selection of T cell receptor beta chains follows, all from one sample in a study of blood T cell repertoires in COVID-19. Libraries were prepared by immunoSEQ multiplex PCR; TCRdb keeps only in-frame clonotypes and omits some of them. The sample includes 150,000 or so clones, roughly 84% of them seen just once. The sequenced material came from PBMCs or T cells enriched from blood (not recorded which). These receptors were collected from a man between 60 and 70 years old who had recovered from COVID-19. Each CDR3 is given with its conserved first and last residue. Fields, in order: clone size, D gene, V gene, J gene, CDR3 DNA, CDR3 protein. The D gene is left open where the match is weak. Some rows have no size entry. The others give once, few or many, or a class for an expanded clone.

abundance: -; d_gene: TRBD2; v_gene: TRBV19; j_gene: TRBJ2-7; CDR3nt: TGTGCCAGTAGTATAGTGACTAGCGACTACGAGCAGTACTTC; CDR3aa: CASSIVTSDYEQYF
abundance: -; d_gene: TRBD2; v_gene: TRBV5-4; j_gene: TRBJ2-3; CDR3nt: TGTGCCAGCAGCTTGGGACTAGCGGGAGGGCTTTCTAACACAGATACGCAGTATTTT; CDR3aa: CASSLGLAGGLSNTDTQYF
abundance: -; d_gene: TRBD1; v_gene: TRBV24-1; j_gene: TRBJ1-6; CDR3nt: TGTGCCACCCCACCGGGACAGGGTACCTATAATTCACCCCTCCACTTT; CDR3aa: CATPPGQGTYNSPLHF
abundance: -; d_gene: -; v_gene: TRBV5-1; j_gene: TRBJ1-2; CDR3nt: TGCGCCAGCAGGCGGTTAAATGGCTACACCTTC; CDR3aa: CASRRLNGYTF
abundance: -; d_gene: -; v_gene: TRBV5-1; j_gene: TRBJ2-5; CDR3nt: TGCGCCAGCAGCCGATGGCCGGGAGAGACCCAGTACTTC; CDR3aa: CASSRWPGETQYF
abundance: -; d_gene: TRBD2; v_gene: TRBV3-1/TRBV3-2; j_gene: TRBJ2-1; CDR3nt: TGTGCCAGCAGCCTCCGGACTAGCGTCAATGAGCAGTTCTTC; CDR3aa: CASSLRTSVNEQFF
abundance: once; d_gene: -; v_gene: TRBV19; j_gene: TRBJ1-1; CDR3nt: TGTGCCAGTAGTATGGCCCGGGTGGCTAACACTGAAGCTTTCTTT; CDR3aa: CASSMARVANTEAFF
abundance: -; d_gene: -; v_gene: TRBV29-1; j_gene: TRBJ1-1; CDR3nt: TGCAGCGTGCGGTCGGGAGGCACTGAAGCTTTCTTT; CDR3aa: CSVRSGGTEAFF
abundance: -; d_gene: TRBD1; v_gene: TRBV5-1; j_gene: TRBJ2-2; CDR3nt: TGCGCCAGCAGCATTTCGACAGGGACGAACACCGGGGAGCTGTTTTTT; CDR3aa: CASSISTGTNTGELFF
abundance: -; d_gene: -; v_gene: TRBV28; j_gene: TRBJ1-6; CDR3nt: TGTGCCAGCAGTTCACCAACGGGGTTACAGGGAACAAATTCACCCCTCCACTTT; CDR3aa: CASSSPTGLQGTNSPLHF
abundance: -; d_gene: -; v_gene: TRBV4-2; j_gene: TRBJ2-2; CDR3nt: TGTGCCAGCAGCCAAGACGGGATGTACACCGGGGAGCTGTTTTTT; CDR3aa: CASSQDGMYTGELFF
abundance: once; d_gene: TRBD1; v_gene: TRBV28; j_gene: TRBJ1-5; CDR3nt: TGTGCCAGCGGCCCAGGGGGCATAAATCAGCCCCAGCATTTT; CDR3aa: CASGPGGINQPQHF
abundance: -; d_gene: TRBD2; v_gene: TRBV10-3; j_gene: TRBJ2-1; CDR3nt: TGTGCCATCAGTGAGTCTGGCGGGGGTTCCTACAATGAGCAGTTCTTC; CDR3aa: CAISESGGGSYNEQFF
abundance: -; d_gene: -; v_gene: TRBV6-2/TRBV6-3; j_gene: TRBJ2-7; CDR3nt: TGTGCCAGCAGTTACGGGATGGGAGAGTACTTC; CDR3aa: CASSYGMGEYF
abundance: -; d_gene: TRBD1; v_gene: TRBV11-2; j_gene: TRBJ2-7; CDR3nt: TGTGCCAGCAGCCAAGACAGGGCCCTCTACGAGCAGTACTTC; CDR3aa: CASSQDRALYEQYF
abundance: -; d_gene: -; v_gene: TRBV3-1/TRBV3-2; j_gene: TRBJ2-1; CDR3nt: TGTGCCATCTCTCTAACCGGGACTTCCTACAATGAGCAGTTCTTC; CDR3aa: CAISLTGTSYNEQFF
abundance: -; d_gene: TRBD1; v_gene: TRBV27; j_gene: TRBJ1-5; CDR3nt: TGTGCCAGCAGTTTAAGGGACCCCCGGGACAGGGGGCGGGATAAGCCCCAGCATTTT; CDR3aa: CASSLRDPRDRGRDKPQHF